The 30 T cell receptor beta chains given below trace back to one sample, sequenced in a study of cytomegalovirus exposure and HLA in healthy donors. The PCR was carried out with 60 Vbeta primers and 13 Jbeta primers. Only in-frame clones appear in the TCRdb table, and some are missing; sequencing was by immunoSEQ multiplex PCR. The table has under 200,000 clones, approximately 84% seen once. Sequenced input: PBMCs. All receptors come from a boy between 2 and 10 years old in good health and CMV-seronegative.

The chain uses TRBV7-9 and TRBJ1-2, with 9 nucleotides matching TRBD1. Trimming cost V 1 base and J 10 bases; bases outside gene matches: 1. There are 12 residues in the CDR3. In germline, CDR1 is SEHNR, CDR2 FQNEAQ (reference sequence). The CDR3 region has the DNA TGTGCCAGCAGCTTAGGGGACAGGGCCTACACCTTC. It specifies CASSLGDRAYTF.

The CDR3 DNA reads as TGTGCCGGACGGGGTGAAGCTTTCTTT. Translated: CAGRGEAFF. V is TRBV27 and J is TRBJ1-1; D ambiguous. Germline-derived CDR1 and CDR2 are MNHEY and SMNVEV (reference sequence). The CDR3 covers 9 residues. Trimming pared 11 bases from V and 7 bases from J, leaving 8 bases between.

V and J are TRBV2 and TRBJ2-3, with 9 bases identical to TRBD1. The V gene end was trimmed by 8 bases and the J gene end by 1 base; junction bases not matched to a gene: 1. Germline V gene data show CDR1 as SNHLY and CDR2 as FYNNEI. This CDR3 has 13 residues. This CDR3 is CASRDRGTDTQYF. In nucleotides, the CDR3 is TGTGCCAGCCGGGACAGGGGCACAGATACGCAGTATTTT.

This clone appeared a few times. V is TRBV15 and J is TRBJ1-1; 7 bases map to TRBD1. The V gene end was trimmed by 4 bases and the J gene end by 0 bases; junction bases not matched to a gene: 8. Per germline, CDR1 LNHNV and CDR2 YYDKDF (reference sequence). CDR3 size: 16 residues. The CDR3 region has the DNA TGTGCCACCAGCACTACCTCCGGGACAGTGAACACTGAAGCTTTCTTT. Translated, it gives CATSTTSGTVNTEAFF.

On this clone: Compared with germline, one end of the junction differs, possibly owing to a read error. The chain employs TRBV7-9 and TRBJ2-3; TRBD1 might be the D (5 bases). Germline lookup yields CDR1 SEHNR and CDR2 FQNEAQ (reference sequence). The CDR3 consists of 12 residues. CDR3 protein: CSSSFRADTQYF. Here the CDR3 DNA reads TGTTCCAGCAGCTTCAGGGCAGATACGCAGTATTTT. The complete variable domain, with remaining parts taken from reference TRBV7-9 and TRBJ2-3, reads DTGVSQNPRHKITKRGQNVTFRCDPISEHNRLYWYRQTLGQGPEFLTYFQNEAQLEKSRLLSDRFSAERPKGSFSTLEIQRTEQGDSAMYLCSSSFRADTQYFGPGTRLTVL.

The J gene is TRBJ2-5, the V gene TRBV4-1, with 13 bases identical to TRBD2. The CDR3 runs 19 residues. V dropped 7 bases and J dropped 3; count of bases not matched to a gene: 17. The germline CDR1 and CDR2 sequences are MGHRA and YSYEKL. The DNA of the CDR3 is TGCGCCAGCACCCCGATACTAGCGGGAGGGAACAGAGGGAAAGAGACCCAGTACTTC. It codes for CASTPILAGGNRGKETQYF.

This clone was observed once. V and J are TRBV2 and TRBJ1-1, with D hard to call. Looked up from germline, CDR1 is SNHLY and CDR2 is FYNNEI. The CDR3 runs to 13 residues. V lost 2 bases to trimming and J lost 6 bases, with 10 bases between them. The CDR3 DNA sequence: TGTGCCAGCAGTGAACGTCTGGCTTCTGAAGCTTTCTTT. It specifies CASSERLASEAFF.

V usage is TRBV27 and J usage is TRBJ2-7, with 9 bases identical to TRBD2. The trim removed 6 bases at V and 2 bases at J, leaving 5 bases unmatched. The CDR3 covers 14 residues. The germline V gene encodes CDR1 MNHEY and CDR2 SMNVEV (reference sequence). The CDR3 nucleotides read TGTGCCAGCAGCTCGACTAGCGGACCCTACGAGCAGTACTTC. This gives the protein CASSSTSGPYEQYF.

This chain uses TRBV29-1 with TRBJ2-1, with D uncertain. Trimming cost V 5 bases and J 5 bases, with 13 bases left between them. The CDR3 spans 13 residues. Looked up from germline, CDR1 is SQVTM and CDR2 is ANQGSEA. The CDR3 loop reads CSVTPESDNEQFF. The CDR3 coding sequence is TGCAGCGTTACCCCCGAGTCGGACAATGAGCAGTTCTTC.

In this sample, this clone turned up a few times. This chain joins TRBV5-1 and TRBJ2-3; TRBD1 agrees at 10 bases. From germline, CDR1 is SGHRS and CDR2 YFSETQ. The V and J ends lost 5 bases and 1 base, in that order; junction bases with no gene match: 1. This CDR3 has 14 residues. Here the CDR3 DNA reads TGCGCCAGCAGAGGGACAGGGGGCACAGATACGCAGTATTTT. Residues: CASRGTGGTDTQYF.

The sample holds a few counts of this clone. J is TRBJ2-7 and V is TRBV30, with 11 bases identical to TRBD2. The ends lost 8 bases at V and 6 bases at J; junction bases unmatched: 9. Germline CDR1 GTSNPN, CDR2 SVGIG (reference sequence). CDR3 size: 13 residues. The CDR3 loop is CAESGSGRGEQYF. In DNA, the CDR3 is TGTGCCGAGTCTGGTAGCGGGAGGGGCGAGCAGTACTTC. The variable domain in full, with the rest retrieved from reference TRBV30 and TRBJ2-7, is SQTIHQWPATLVQPVGSPLSLECTVEGTSNPNLYWYRQAAGRGLQLLFYSVGIGQISSEVPQNLSASRPQDRQFILSSKKLLLSDSGFYLCAESGSGRGEQYFGPGTRLTVT.

The CDR3 spells CASSRAGTDYEQYF. The CDR3 DNA follows: TGTGCCAGCTCACGGGCCGGGACAGACTACGAGCAGTACTTC. This chain links TRBV18 with TRBJ2-7, with 7 bases matching TRBD1. Germline V CDR1 and CDR2: KGHSH, LQKENI. The CDR3 is made up of 14 amino acids. Trimming removed 4 bases from V and 3 bases from J; junction bases left unmatched: 6.

The chain combines TRBV30 with TRBJ2-7; D ambiguous. Germline values: CDR1 GTSNPN, CDR2 SVGIG (reference sequence). Trimming shortened V by 2 bases and J by 0 bases, and 14 bases separated the two germline ends. The CDR3 is 15 amino acids. In nucleotides, the CDR3 is TGTGCCTGGAGTACATCGACTGACGTCTCCTACGAGCAGTACTTC. This sequence encodes CAWSTSTDVSYEQYF.

The table lists this clone with a few counts. V gene TRBV4-2 combines with J gene TRBJ1-1; 7 bases map to TRBD1. The V gene end was trimmed by 2 bases and the J gene end by 4 bases; junction bases not matched to a gene: 7. This CDR3 spans 15 amino acids. Germline V lookup: CDR1 LGHNA, CDR2 YNFKEQ. The CDR3 DNA follows: TGTGCCAGCAGCCAACCCACGACAGGGTCCACTGAAGCTTTCTTT. It yields the protein CASSQPTTGSTEAFF.

The genes are TRBV7-2 and TRBJ1-3; D is unclear. CDR3 length: 18 amino acids. With 6 bases removed from V and 0 bases from J, the gap between germline ends came to 21 bases. Looked up from germline, CDR1 is SGHTA and CDR2 is FQGNSA. DNA of the CDR3: TGTGCCAGCAGTCCCCGTGCCCAAAGCTTGATCTCTGGAAACACCATATATTTT. Its translation is CASSPRAQSLISGNTIYF.

Only a few counts were recorded for this clone. This chain links TRBV7-7 with TRBJ1-1; no reliable D call. Trimming took 5 bases from V and 4 from J, leaving 17 bases between them. CDR3 length equals 15 residues. In germline, CDR1 is SSHAT, CDR2 FNYEAQ (reference sequence). The CDR3 here is CASSPMRAGSTEAFF. Written as DNA, the CDR3 is TGTGCCAGCAGCCCCATGAGGGCGGGGAGCACTGAAGCTTTCTTT.

V usage is TRBV6-5 and J usage is TRBJ1-5, with D perhaps TRBD1 (5 bases). The CDR3 contains 15 residues. V was pared by 5 bases and J by 1 base, with 12 bases between. Germline loops: CDR1 MNHEY, CDR2 SVGAGI. This CDR3 is CASSAAGISNQPQHF. The CDR3 DNA is TGTGCCAGCAGTGCCGCAGGGATAAGCAATCAGCCCCAGCATTTT.

The J gene is TRBJ1-3, the V gene TRBV2; perhaps TRBD1 as D (6 bases). Trimming stripped 5 bases from V and 0 bases from J, with 11 bases between. Per the germline V gene, CDR1 is SNHLY and CDR2 is FYNNEI. CDR3 length: 15 amino acids. In DNA, the CDR3 is TGTGCCAGCAGTAAGACAGGCCCCTCTGGAAACACCATATATTTT. Protein sequence: CASSKTGPSGNTIYF.

Note on this clone: The junction and the germline gene differ at one end; a read error may be behind it. The rearrangement uses TRBV5-4 and TRBJ2-7; 9 bases map to TRBD2. CDR1 and CDR2 from the germline V gene are SGHNT and YYREEE (reference sequence). The CDR3 consists of 12 residues. CDR3 nucleotides: TGTGCCAGCAGCTTGGCTAGCGGGACATCCCTTTTC. Translation: CASSLASGTSLF.

V is TRBV2 and J is TRBJ2-3; tentatively, D is TRBD1 (5 bases). The CDR3 extends over 15 amino acids. V was shortened by 3 bases and J by 3 bases, with 13 bases between the two germline ends. Germline assignment: CDR1 SNHLY and CDR2 FYNNEI. The CDR3 DNA reads TGTGCCAGCAGTGATTCAGGGTTGGGGACAGATACGCAGTATTTT. Amino acids: CASSDSGLGTDTQYF.

The chain recombines TRBV12-5 with TRBJ1-5, with 7 bases fitting TRBD1. CDR3 length: 14 residues. Germline V lookup: CDR1 LGHNT, CDR2 FRNRAP. Trimming removed 5 bases from V and 3 bases from J; junction bases left unmatched: 4. This CDR3 reads CASGGTAPNQPQHF. The CDR3 DNA sequence: TGTGCTAGTGGTGGGACAGCGCCCAATCAGCCCCAGCATTTT.

In its sample, this clone was seen once. This chain uses TRBV19 with TRBJ2-7, with 9 bases identical to TRBD1. This CDR3 spans 14 amino acids. Trimming took 5 bases from V and 6 from J; bases not matched to a gene: 8. Germline V gene data show CDR1 as LNHDA and CDR2 as SQIVND (reference sequence). The CDR3 DNA reads as TGTGCCAGTAGTTCCCAGACAGGGGGGGGCGAGCAGTACTTC. As protein: CASSSQTGGGEQYF. Variable domain in full (rest from reference TRBV19 and TRBJ2-7): DGGITQSPKYLFRKEGQNVTLSCEQNLNHDAMYWYRQDPGQGLRLIYYSQIVNDFQKGDIAEGYSVSREKKESFPLTVTSAQKNPTAFYLCASSSQTGGGEQYFGPGTRLTVT.

This clone turned up a few times. The rearrangement joins TRBV6-1 to TRBJ2-7, with TRBD2 identical over 10 bases. V dropped 6 bases and J dropped 3; count of bases not matched to a gene: 5. This CDR3 has 14 amino acids. Germline CDR1 MNHNS, CDR2 SASEGT. This chain's CDR3 is CASRWTSGNYEQYF. In DNA form, the CDR3 reads TGTGCCAGCAGGTGGACTAGCGGAAACTACGAGCAGTACTTC.

This sequence joins TRBV6-5 and TRBJ2-5; 12 nucleotides align to TRBD2. V shed 8 bases and J 4 bases; nucleotides not matched to a gene: 5. The CDR3 is made up of 14 amino acids. Germline CDR1 and CDR2: MNHEY and SVGAGI. CDR3 nucleotides: TGTGCCAGCCGACTAGCGGGAGCCTTAGAGACCCAGTACTTC. Translating gives CASRLAGALETQYF.

V usage is TRBV19 and J usage is TRBJ2-1, with TRBD1 identical over 9 bases. CDR1 is LNHDA and CDR2 is SQIVND in the germline V gene (reference sequence). The CDR3 loop spans 15 amino acids. J was trimmed by 5 bases and V by 4 bases; bases with no gene match: 6. CDR3 region: CASSNRDRVHNEQFF. DNA of the CDR3: TGTGCCAGTAGTAATAGGGACAGGGTCCACAATGAGCAGTTCTTC.

V gene TRBV18 combines with J gene TRBJ1-3, with TRBD1 matching 11 bases. The V segment lost 3 bases and the J segment 3 bases; nucleotides outside the gene matches: 1. The CDR3 extends over 15 amino acids. Germline V lookup: CDR1 KGHSH, CDR2 LQKENI. DNA for the CDR3: TGTGCCAGCTCACCGGGACAGGGGGTTGGAAACACCATATATTTT. Its translation: CASSPGQGVGNTIYF.

V is TRBV2 and J is TRBJ1-5; 8 bases map to TRBD1. Trimming took 6 bases from V and 4 from J; bases not matched to a gene: 5. The CDR3 has 14 amino acids. Looked up from germline, CDR1 is SNHLY and CDR2 is FYNNEI. CDR3 coding DNA: TGTGCCAGCAGGACCCGGACAGGGAATCAGCCCCAGCATTTT. Encoded protein: CASRTRTGNQPQHF.

V is TRBV6-1 and J is TRBJ1-1; the D is unclear. The CDR3 is 14 amino acids. With 4 bases removed from V and 1 base from J, the gap between germline ends came to 10 bases. Germline CDR1 and CDR2: MNHNS and SASEGT. The CDR3 region is CASSVGGRNTEAFF. The CDR3 bases are TGTGCCAGCAGTGTTGGAGGAAGGAACACTGAAGCTTTCTTT.

The chain is built from TRBV4-1 and TRBJ1-1; 7 bases map to TRBD1. The CDR3 contains 15 residues. Trimming took 3 bases from V and 0 from J; bases not matched to a gene: 4. CDR1 is MGHRA, CDR2 YSYEKL, per germline. The CDR3 nucleotides are TGCGCCAGCAGCCAGAGACAGGGAGTGAACACTGAAGCTTTCTTT. Translation gives CASSQRQGVNTEAFF.

This clone appeared a few times. The genes are TRBV18 and TRBJ2-5; a weak D match, TRBD2 (6 bases). V dropped 2 bases and J dropped 2 bases, with 9 bases sitting between them. The CDR3 spans 14 residues. Looked up from germline, CDR1 is KGHSH and CDR2 is LQKENI. The CDR3 loop reads CASSPRDLQETQYF. The CDR3, as DNA: TGTGCCAGCTCACCAAGGGACTTGCAAGAGACCCAGTACTTC.